This TCR beta chain was identified during a study of glioma-infiltrating T cells after dendritic cell vaccination (dated by TCRdb to the mid-2010s). Context from the whole study: The cohort included roughly 15 glioblastoma patients drawn from Phase I and II dendritic cell vaccination trials, of whom 9 were newly diagnosed and 6 had recurrent disease. The vaccine consisted of monocyte-derived dendritic cells cultured less than eight days with IL-4 and GM-CSF, then pulsed overnight with autologous tumor lysate. Between about 2002 and 2013, the patients were given dendritic cell vaccination pulsed with autologous tumor lysate. Survival after dendritic cell vaccination was correlated with TCR sequencing metrics, including TIL content and tumor-blood repertoire overlap. In glioblastoma patients vaccinated with dendritic cells, deep sequencing of TCR beta CDR3 regions served to measure the amount of tumor-infiltrating lymphocytes and to compare repertoires between tumor and blood. Each patient was given three intradermal dendritic cell vaccine injections, spaced two weeks apart, in the arm below the axilla. What the research found in general, with its limitations: After dendritic cell vaccination, a higher estimated pretreatment TIL content predicted longer time to progression and longer overall survival. The cohort was small and heterogeneous, only a few patients had full blood and tumor sets, and even fewer had initial-recurrent tumor pairs. The three-group TCR overlap response model was characterized as speculative, and prospective validation of the model was stated to be required. TCR clonality showed no direct relationship with survival, which suggests that a diverse polyclonal response may matter.

Using the immunoSEQ assay, TCRB CDR3 regions were amplified from 2 micrograms of genomic DNA, or from all available DNA when less than that was on hand. The multiplex PCR relied on 60 forward primers for TCR V beta segments and 13 reverse primers for J beta segments. Synthetic control templates were spiked into each sample at limiting dilution to estimate reads per starting template. Sequencing produced 87 bp reads on the Illumina HiSeq System. The original methods were these. PCR and sequencing errors were removed by a nearest neighbor algorithm that merged closely related sequences. TCR overlap was measured as the percentage of unique tumor TCR beta sequences also present in the same patient's peripheral blood. In its TCRdb copy, this immuneACCESS table keeps in-frame sequences only and misses some clones. Where compared with another copy, unresolved V genes explain less than half of these, and the others have no known cause. That table is the source of V, J and clone size, and D and trimming were worked out from the DNA. The sample records approximately 22,000 clones, around 74% of which are singletons. Of the sample, 30% to 45% falls within the top ten clones.

Looking up the germline V gene yields CDR1 MGHDK and CDR2 SYGVNS. The junction carries 23 bases between V and J, which are trimmed by 4 bases and 2 bases respectively. From its cysteine to its phenylalanine, the CDR3 spans 18 amino acids. The entry retains the CDR3 DNA only, 54 bases that are in frame from base 1. About this clone itself: The antigen it binds to is not known. One base away there is no much larger clone; base qualities are not given.

Patients were selected for having adequate residual fresh-frozen tumor tissue and more than two years of available survival data. An isocitrate dehydrogenase mutation was not carried by any of the glioblastoma patients, although molecular status was otherwise variable. PBMC were collected before vaccination, two weeks after the third vaccination, and at tumor progression if progression occurred. The Qiagen DNeasy Blood extraction Kit was used to extract genomic DNA. The sequencing here drew on blood, taken before dendritic cell vaccination. The sequence came from a human donor with glioblastoma. The rearrangement joined TRBV25-1 to TRBJ2-5, with a weak D call of TRBD2 (6 bases match). The DNA is TGTGCCAGCAGTGGGGGCGGAAGGGGAGGTATTTTACAAGAGACCCAGTACTTC. It translates as CASSGGGRGGILQETQYF. Reference TRBV25-1 and TRBJ2-5 genes cover what lies past the CDR3, so the full variable domain is EADIYQTPRYLVIGTGKKITLECSQTMGHDKMYWYQQDPGMELHLIHYSYGVNSTEKGDLSSESTVSRIRTEHFPLTLESARPSHTSQYLCASSGGGRGGILQETQYFGPGTRLLVL.